The T cell receptor (beta chain) described here comes from a study of human T cells and chemical hapten exposure. Overall study results and limits: TCRs exceeding a frequency of 1 in 1000 stayed unchanged under DPC sensitization.

The time point: patch test 1, 2 weeks after DPC sensitization. Treatment described: therapeutic diphenylcyclopropenone sensitization with weekly scalp DPC. Many counts were recorded for this clonotype. The antigen is unknown. TCRdb reprocessed the RACE reads via MiXCR and lists one record per CDR3 protein. The table includes about 49,000 distinct CDR3 sequences, less than 9.5% detected once. Sequencing used whole blood, obtained in connection with sensitization to the hapten diphenylcyclopropenone (DPC). The clonotype originates from a woman in her 50s with alopecia areata. Some clones in this sample may be carry-over from other donors' samples.

CDR3 loop: CASGSGTGGGLGQPQHF. CDR3 nucleotides: TGTGCCAGCGGATCCGGGACAGGGGGCGGTCTTGGTCAGCCCCAGCATTTT. V and J are TRBV28 and TRBJ1-5; 12 bases align to TRBD1. With V trimmed by 8 bases and J by 6 bases, 14 bases remained unmatched. Germline V gives CDR1 MDHEN, CDR2 SYDVKM. This CDR3 comprises 17 residues.